What follows are 23 T cell receptor beta chains derived from one specimen sequenced in a study of siplizumab effects on memory and regulatory T cells. Using immunoSEQ multiplex PCR, the repertoire was profiled, and TCRdb retains in-frame clones only, with some absent. The table includes about 19,000 clones, roughly two fifths detected once. In the mixed lymphocyte reaction, cells were cocultured for 6 days at 37°C. The antigens these receptors bind are not known. Sequencing was carried out using CFSE-low (dividing) CD4+ T cells sorted from an allogeneic mixed lymphocyte reaction. These receptors were obtained from a human donor in good health; the cells came from an allogeneic mixed lymphocyte reaction. Some clones in this sample may be carry-over from other donors' samples.

This clone occurred a few times. This chain uses TRBV6-5 with TRBJ2-3; TRBD2 aligns across 11 bases. From germline, CDR1 is MNHEY and CDR2 SVGAGI. The CDR3 has 15 amino acids. J gave up 4 bases and V 8 bases, and 8 bases lay outside the gene matches. The CDR3 loop reads CASRSSGGASDTQYF. The CDR3 DNA follows: TGTGCCAGCCGGAGTAGCGGGGGGGCATCAGATACGCAGTATTTT.

This clone has only a few counts. The chain joins TRBV5-6 to TRBJ1-1, with no clear D. V lost 0 bases and J lost 5, with 17 bases in between. This CDR3 region has 16 residues. Germline CDR1 and CDR2: SGHDT and YYEEEE. The CDR3 DNA reads TGTGCCAGCAGCTTGGCCGGACCCAATACGGTAACTGAAGCTTTCTTT. This encodes CASSLAGPNTVTEAFF.

In its sample, this clone was seen a few times. The rearrangement links TRBV6-5 to TRBJ2-2, with TRBD2 identical over 8 bases. The V and J ends lost 6 bases and 2 bases, in that order; junction bases with no gene match: 5. This CDR3 has 15 residues. Germline V gene sequence: CDR1 MNHEY, CDR2 SVGAGI. This chain's CDR3 is CASRTGGLNTGELFF. The DNA for the CDR3 is TGTGCCAGCAGGACGGGGGGGCTAAACACCGGGGAGCTGTTTTTT.

This clone rates as medium-sized (0.01 to 0.1%). This chain uses TRBV27 with TRBJ2-7; D tentatively reads TRBD1 or TRBD2 (5 bases each). The ends were cut back, 11 bases at V and 3 bases at J, with 20 bases in the middle. The V gene's germline CDR1 is MNHEY and CDR2 SMNVEV (reference sequence). This CDR3 is built from 14 residues. The CDR3 DNA follows: TGTGCCGGATTTATCCGGGACCGCGACTACGAGCAGTACTTC. Its translation: CAGFIRDRDYEQYF.

The rearrangement uses TRBV4-2 and TRBJ2-7; the D is unclear. This CDR3 is built from 12 residues. The germline V gene has CDR1 LGHNA and CDR2 YNFKEQ. The germline V and J ends were trimmed by 5 bases and 7 bases, with 12 bases remaining between them. The CDR3 protein is CASSFGYGEQYF. As DNA, the CDR3 is TGTGCCAGCAGCTTTGGTTACGGGGAGCAGTACTTC.

This clone came up once. The chain couples TRBV2 to TRBJ1-5, with 7 nucleotides matching TRBD1. V shed 8 bases and J 6 bases; nucleotides not matched to a gene: 13. Germline V lookup: CDR1 SNHLY, CDR2 FYNNEI. The CDR3 is made up of 15 amino acids. In nucleotides, the CDR3 is TGTGCCAGCGAGAGAGAGACAGGGATTGTTCAGCCCCAGCATTTT. As protein: CASERETGIVQPQHF.

The V call is TRBV5-5, the J call TRBJ1-2; D possibly corresponds to TRBD1 (6 bases). The CDR3 totals 13 residues. Germline V gene data show CDR1 as SGHKS and CDR2 as YYEKEE (reference sequence). V gave up 5 bases and J gave up 0 bases, with 8 bases separating them. CDR3 protein: CASSRDTNYGYTF. CDR3 DNA sequence: TGTGCCAGCAGTCGGGACACTAACTATGGCTACACCTTC.

This clone has a handful of counts. CDR3 bases: TGCGCCAGCAGCTGGGAAGGTCTGCCCTCCTACGAGCAGTACTTC. Protein product: CASSWEGLPSYEQYF. The chain uses TRBV5-1 and TRBJ2-7, with unresolved D. V dropped 3 bases and J dropped 0 bases, with 13 bases sitting between them. The germline CDR1 and CDR2 sequences are SGHRS and YFSETQ. The CDR3 is 15 residues long. Complete variable domain (other parts from reference TRBV5-1 and TRBJ2-7): KAGVTQTPRYLIKTRGQQVTLSCSPISGHRSVSWYQQTPGQGLQFLFEYFSETQRNKGNFPGRFSGRQFSNSRSEMNVSTLELGDSALYLCASSWEGLPSYEQYFGPGTRLTVT.

This chain links TRBV27 with TRBJ2-2, with 9 bases fitting TRBD2. J lost 7 bases, V lost 2 bases, and 2 bases had no gene match. The germline CDR1 and CDR2 sequences are MNHEY and SMNVEV (reference sequence). The CDR3 covers 14 residues. In DNA form, the CDR3 reads TGTGCCAGCAGTTTAAGGCGGGAGGGCGGGGAGCTGTTTTTT. This translates into CASSLRREGGELFF.

This chain links TRBV10-3 with TRBJ2-2; a weak D match, TRBD1 (6 bases). The CDR3 totals 15 residues. Trimming took off 6 bases at V and 3 bases at J, with 14 bases between the two ends. CDR1 is ENHRY and CDR2 is SYGVKD in the germline V gene. DNA of the CDR3: TGTGCCATCAGGCCCTGGGACATAGACACCGGGGAGCTGTTTTTT. Protein product: CAIRPWDIDTGELFF.

The rearrangement links TRBV5-5 to TRBJ2-5; possibly TRBD1 for D (9 bases). V was trimmed by 7 bases and J by 7 bases, leaving 26 bases between them. Germline CDR1 and CDR2: SGHKS and YYEKEE (reference sequence). The CDR3 length is 16 residues. CDR3 protein: CASGQGIWAGLGTQYF. CDR3 nucleotide sequence: TGTGCCAGCGGACAGGGGATCTGGGCGGGACTAGGGACCCAGTACTTC.

This clone appeared a single time. The CDR3: CARTRGAHEQFF. CDR3 sequence (DNA): TGTGCCAGGACGCGGGGGGCACATGAGCAGTTCTTC. The rearrangement joins TRBV27 to TRBJ2-1; 8 positions match TRBD2. CDR1 MNHEY and CDR2 SMNVEV come from the germline V gene (reference sequence). The V segment lost 9 bases and the J segment 8 bases; nucleotides outside the gene matches: 6. This CDR3 is 12 amino acids long.

The CDR3 DNA is TGTGCCAGCAGCTTAGCTACAAGGACCACCTACAATGAGCAGTTCTTC. As protein: CASSLATRTTYNEQFF. The rearrangement uses TRBV7-9 and TRBJ2-1; D unclear. Looked up from germline, CDR1 is SEHNR and CDR2 is FQNEAQ (reference sequence). This CDR3 is built from 16 residues. V lost 0 bases and J lost 2, with 11 bases in between.

V and J are TRBV7-9 and TRBJ1-1, with D perhaps TRBD1 (5 bases). The CDR3 loop spans 14 amino acids. V was pared by 7 bases and J by 3 bases, with 15 bases between. Looked up from germline, CDR1 is SEHNR and CDR2 is FQNEAQ (reference sequence). The CDR3, as DNA: TGTGCCAGCACCCGCTGGGGGTTAGACACTGAAGCTTTCTTT. Encoded protein: CASTRWGLDTEAFF.

The V gene is TRBV5-1, the J gene TRBJ2-7; 10 bases are a match to TRBD1. J lost 5 bases, V lost 4 bases, and 9 bases had no gene match. Germline CDR1 and CDR2: SGHRS and YFSETQ. The CDR3 consists of 15 residues. The CDR3 spells CASSKGQGIPHEQYF. In DNA form, the CDR3 reads TGCGCCAGCAGCAAGGGACAGGGGATCCCCCACGAGCAGTACTTC.

This sequence joins TRBV15 and TRBJ1-2; TRBD1 matches 9 bases. The germline gives CDR1 LNHNV, CDR2 YYDKDF (reference sequence). Losses at the gene ends were 3 bases for V and 4 bases for J; bases not matched to a gene: 12. There are 17 residues in the CDR3. In nucleotides, the CDR3 is TGTGCCACCAGCAGCCCCCCGGGACAGGGCTTCGGCTATGGCTACACCTTC. Translation gives CATSSPPGQGFGYGYTF. The full variable domain, with the rest looked up from reference TRBV15 and TRBJ1-2, is DAMVIQNPRYQVTQFGKPVTLSCSQTLNHNVMYWYQQKSSQAPKLLFHYYDKDFNNEADTPDNFQSRRPNTSFCFLDIRSPGLGDTAMYLCATSSPPGQGFGYGYTFGSGTRLTVV.

This rearrangement joins TRBV7-3 to TRBJ2-1, with D unresolved. Germline V gene lookup returns CDR1 SGHTA and CDR2 FQGTGA. V dropped 5 bases and J dropped 0 bases, with 11 bases sitting between them. This CDR3 is built from 15 residues. CDR3 sequence reads: CASSPQVISYNEQFF. In nucleotides, the CDR3 is TGTGCCAGCAGCCCGCAGGTTATCTCCTACAATGAGCAGTTCTTC.

This clone was seen once. The chain joins TRBV7-9 to TRBJ2-1; no definite D call. V was shortened by 7 bases and J by 0 bases, with 10 bases between the two germline ends. CDR3 length: 14 amino acids. The germline CDR1 and CDR2 sequences are SEHNR and FQNEAQ (reference sequence). CDR3 DNA sequence: TGTGCCAGCATCCTCCCGAGCTCCTACAATGAGCAGTTCTTC. Translated: CASILPSSYNEQFF.

The chain is built from TRBV6-6 and TRBJ2-3; the match to TRBD2 covers 8 bases. This CDR3 contains 15 residues. CDR1 and CDR2 from the germline V gene are MNHNY and SVGAGI (reference sequence). The junction had 4 bases not matched to a gene; V was cut back by 5 bases and J by 0 bases. CDR3 loop: CASSGSGGSTDTQYF. Here the CDR3 DNA reads TGTGCCAGCAGTGGAAGCGGGGGTAGCACAGATACGCAGTATTTT.

The genes are TRBV6-6 and TRBJ1-6; possible D gene TRBD1, 6 bases. CDR1 is MNHNY, CDR2 SVGAGI, per germline (reference sequence). The CDR3 extends over 14 amino acids. Trimming removed 6 bases from V and 7 bases from J, with 13 bases in between. The CDR3 nucleotides read TGTGCCAGCAGGAGGGGGGGGATGAATTCACCCCTCCACTTT. It specifies CASRRGGMNSPLHF.

The rearrangement uses TRBV18 and TRBJ1-6; D remains ambiguous. Germline CDR1 and CDR2: KGHSH and LQKENI. Trimming pared 0 bases from V and 7 bases from J, leaving 10 bases between. The CDR3 runs 15 residues. The CDR3 nucleotides are TGTGCCAGCTCACCACCGGAAAAGGGAAATTCACCCCTCCACTTT. It is translated as CASSPPEKGNSPLHF.

By its share, this clone is medium-sized. The chain employs TRBV7-2 and TRBJ1-3; D unresolved. The CDR3 contains 16 residues. The germline CDR1 and CDR2 sequences are SGHTA and FQGNSA. V shed 5 bases and J shed 2 bases, with 16 bases lying between them. The CDR3 spells CASSPGSRIPGNTIYF. The CDR3 DNA is TGTGCCAGCAGCCCGGGGTCTAGAATTCCTGGAAACACCATATATTTT.

This clone was seen a few times. The V and J genes are TRBV5-1 and TRBJ2-7, with 7 bases identical to TRBD1. Losses at the gene ends were 3 bases for V and 3 bases for J; bases not matched to a gene: 3. Germline V CDR1 and CDR2: SGHRS, YFSETQ. This CDR3 is 13 amino acids long. The CDR3 loop is CASSWDRIYEQYF. CDR3 nucleotide sequence: TGCGCCAGCAGCTGGGACAGAATCTACGAGCAGTACTTC.